One and the same sample provided the 6 T cell receptor beta chains below, sequenced in a study of blood T cell repertoires in COVID-19. Repertoires were generated with immunoSEQ multiplex PCR, while TCRdb's copy carries only in-frame clones and drops some. The sample consists of hundreds of thousands of clones, 70% to 90% of them appearing once. The sample comprised peripheral blood. The receptor set was obtained from a woman aged 30 to 39 with active or convalescent COVID-19.

The chain uses TRBV13 and TRBJ2-7; tentative D call: TRBD1 (6 bases). Germline V gene sequence: CDR1 PRHDT, CDR2 FYEKMQ (reference sequence). The CDR3 length is 14 residues. Deletions cut 3 bases from V and 3 bases from J, with 12 bases between. CDR3 DNA sequence: TGTGCCAGCAGCTTCCGTGGGGGCGACTACGAGCAGTACTTC. Its translation is CASSFRGGDYEQYF.

The chain combines TRBV7-8 with TRBJ2-1; maybe TRBD2 (7 bases). This CDR3 has 15 residues. Per the germline V gene, CDR1 is SGHVS and CDR2 is FQNEAQ. V was clipped by 6 bases and J by 4 bases, with 16 bases between them. Here the CDR3 reads CASRGGEGPYNEQFF. CDR3 sequence (DNA): TGTGCCAGCAGAGGGGGGGAGGGTCCATACAATGAGCAGTTCTTC. Variable domain in full (rest from reference TRBV7-8 and TRBJ2-1): GAGVSQSPRYKVAKRGQDVALRCDPISGHVSLFWYQQALGQGPEFLTYFQNEAQLDKSGLPSDRFFAERPEGSVSTLKIQRTQQEDSAVYLCASRGGEGPYNEQFFGPGTRLTVL.

The DNA for the CDR3 is TGTGCCACCAGTGATTACAGGGTATTCAGCTCCTACAATGAGCAGTTCTTC. Protein product: CATSDYRVFSSYNEQFF. The chain has TRBV24-1 and TRBJ2-1; maybe TRBD1 (6 bases). Germline CDR1 is KGHDR and CDR2 is SFDVKD. This CDR3 is built from 17 residues. V dropped 2 bases and J dropped 0 bases, with 13 bases sitting between them.

This chain connects TRBV6-5 to TRBJ2-7, with D tentatively TRBD1 (5 bases). Deletions cut 2 bases from V and 0 bases from J, with 11 bases between. Germline CDR1 reads MNHEY; CDR2 reads SVGAGI. The CDR3 sequence is 15 residues long. The CDR3 bases are TGTGCCAGCAGTTACCACAGGACCGACTCCTACGAGCAGTACTTC. This translates into CASSYHRTDSYEQYF.

The chain employs TRBV6-1 and TRBJ2-3; 12 nucleotides line up with TRBD2. CDR3 size: 16 residues. The germline V gene encodes CDR1 MNHNS and CDR2 SASEGT. Trimming removed 4 bases from V and 4 bases from J; junction bases left unmatched: 6. The CDR3 is CASSGTSGEGSDTQYF. Written as DNA, the CDR3 is TGTGCCAGCAGTGGGACTAGCGGGGAGGGGTCAGATACGCAGTATTTT.

The chain recombines TRBV4-1 with TRBJ2-7; 7 bases are shared with TRBD2. This CDR3 region has 15 residues. V was clipped by 4 bases and J by 5 bases; unmatched bases: 11. Per germline, CDR1 MGHRA and CDR2 YSYEKL. The CDR3 protein is CASSLEGTIPNEQYF. The DNA for the CDR3 is TGCGCCAGCAGCCTCGAAGGGACTATTCCTAACGAGCAGTACTTC.